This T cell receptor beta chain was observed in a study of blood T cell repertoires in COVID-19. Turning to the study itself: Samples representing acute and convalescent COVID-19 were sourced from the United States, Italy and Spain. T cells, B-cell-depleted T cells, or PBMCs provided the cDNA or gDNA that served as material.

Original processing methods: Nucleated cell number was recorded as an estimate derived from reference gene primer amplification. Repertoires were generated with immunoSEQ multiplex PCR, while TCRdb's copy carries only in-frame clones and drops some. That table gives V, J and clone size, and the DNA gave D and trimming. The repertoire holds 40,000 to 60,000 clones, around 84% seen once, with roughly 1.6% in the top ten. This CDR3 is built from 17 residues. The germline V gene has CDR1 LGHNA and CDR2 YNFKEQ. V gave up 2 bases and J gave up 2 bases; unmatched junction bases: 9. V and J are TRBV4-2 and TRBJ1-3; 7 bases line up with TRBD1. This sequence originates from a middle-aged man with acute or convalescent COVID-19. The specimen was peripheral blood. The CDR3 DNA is TGTGCCAGCAGCCAATTAAGATCAGGGGGGCCTGGAAACACCATATATTTT. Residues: CASSQLRSGGPGNTIYF.